This T cell receptor (beta chain) was profiled in a study of CD8 T cells in Susac syndrome. Reverse transcription of 0.5 to 1 ug RNA was performed with random hexamers. An immunoSEQ multiplex PCR amplified TCR beta CDR3 over 54 Vbeta and 13 Jbeta. TCRdb processed the immunoSEQ multiplex PCR reads anew with MiXCR; each CDR3 protein has one entry. Of 250,000 to 300,000 distinct CDR3 sequences in the sample, roughly 84% were seen once. The ends were cut back, 4 bases at V and 1 base at J, with 8 bases in the middle. The CDR3 spans 14 residues. Germline values: CDR1 SGHAT, CDR2 FQNNGV. The multiple sclerosis controls consisted of treatment-naive patients with relapsing-remitting disease, either stable or active. TEMRA cells were FACS-enriched, with CD8+ and CD4+ T cells isolated negatively.

The chain links TRBV11-2 to TRBJ1-3, with D hard to call. Sample: CD8+ T cells from PBMCs. The origin of this receptor is a human donor with multiple sclerosis. The CDR3 protein is CASSYISSGNTIYF. The CDR3 DNA sequence: TGTGCCAGCAGCTACATATCTTCTGGAAACACCATATATTTT.